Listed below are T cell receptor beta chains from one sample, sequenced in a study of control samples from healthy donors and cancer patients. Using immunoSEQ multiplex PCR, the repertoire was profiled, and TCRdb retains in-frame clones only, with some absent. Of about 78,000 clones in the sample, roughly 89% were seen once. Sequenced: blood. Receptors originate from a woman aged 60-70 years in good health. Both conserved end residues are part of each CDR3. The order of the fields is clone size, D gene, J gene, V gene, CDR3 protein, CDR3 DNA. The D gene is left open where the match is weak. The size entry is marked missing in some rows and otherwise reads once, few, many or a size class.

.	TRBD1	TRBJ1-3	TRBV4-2	CASSDVTGEGNTIYF	TGTGCCAGCAGCGACGTCACAGGGGAAGGAAACACCATATATTTT
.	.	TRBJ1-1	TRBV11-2	CASSWARGTEAFF	TGTGCCAGCAGCTGGGCGCGCGGCACTGAAGCTTTCTTT
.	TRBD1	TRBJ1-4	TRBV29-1	CSVEDPGGEKLFF	TGCAGCGTTGAAGATCCAGGGGGGGAAAAACTGTTTTTT
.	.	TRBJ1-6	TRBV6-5	CASSYSRQGSSPLHF	TGTGCCAGCAGTTACTCGAGGCAGGGCAGTTCACCCCTCCACTTT
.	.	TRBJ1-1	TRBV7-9	CASSQLAENTEAFF	TGTGCCAGCAGCCAACTAGCGGAGAACACTGAAGCTTTCTTT
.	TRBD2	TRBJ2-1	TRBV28	CASSLAGVAYNEQFF	TGTGCCAGCAGTTTAGCGGGAGTAGCCTACAATGAGCAGTTCTTC
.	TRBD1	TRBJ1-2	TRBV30	CAWMGRWADRGNYGYTF	TGTGCCTGGATGGGGAGGTGGGCGGACAGGGGTAACTATGGCTACACCTTC
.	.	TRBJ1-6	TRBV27	CASSFSRSSYNSPLHF	TGTGCCAGCAGTTTCTCGAGGAGCTCCTATAATTCACCCCTCCACTTT
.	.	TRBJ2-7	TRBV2	CASSAEVAYEQYF	TGTGCCAGCAGTGCCGAGGTCGCCTACGAGCAGTACTTC
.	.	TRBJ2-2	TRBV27	CASHSGHGELFF	TGTGCCAGCCATTCAGGGCACGGGGAGCTGTTTTTT
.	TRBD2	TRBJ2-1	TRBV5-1	CASSSGLAGNLVQFF	TGCGCCAGCAGCTCGGGACTAGCGGGCAATTTAGTGCAGTTCTTC
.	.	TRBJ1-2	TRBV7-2	CASSLAAGMNYGYTF	TGTGCCAGCAGCTTAGCGGCAGGGATGAACTATGGCTACACCTTC
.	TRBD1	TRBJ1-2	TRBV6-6	CASSPGPDRGGTNYGYTF	TGTGCCAGCAGTCCAGGCCCGGACAGGGGCGGTACTAACTATGGCTACACCTTC
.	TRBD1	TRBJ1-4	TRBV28	CASRTGGFSNEKLFF	TGTGCCAGCAGGACAGGGGGCTTTAGTAATGAAAAACTGTTTTTT
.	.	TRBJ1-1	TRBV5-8	CASSMRSGQGSTEAFF	TGTGCCAGCAGCATGCGATCTGGGCAGGGGTCGACTGAAGCTTTCTTT
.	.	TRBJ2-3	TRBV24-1	CATSDPLLAADTQYF	TGTGCCACCAGTGACCCTCTTCTCGCGGCAGATACGCAGTATTTT
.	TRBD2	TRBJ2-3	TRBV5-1	CASSLDTSGRTDTQYF	TGCGCCAGCAGCTTGGATACTAGCGGGAGAACAGATACGCAGTATTTT
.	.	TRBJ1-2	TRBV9	CASSVGGTYGYTF	TGTGCCAGCAGCGTAGGCGGAACCTATGGCTACACCTTC
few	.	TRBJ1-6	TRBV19	CASSARTTGIGSPLHF	TGTGCCAGTAGTGCCCGCACCACAGGAATAGGATCACCCCTCCACTTT
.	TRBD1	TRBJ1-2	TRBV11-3	CASSLGQGIGDGYTF	TGTGCCAGCAGCCTTGGACAGGGGATAGGAGATGGCTACACCTTC
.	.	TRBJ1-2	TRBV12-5	CASGGDYGYTF	TGTGCTAGTGGTGGGGACTATGGCTACACCTTC
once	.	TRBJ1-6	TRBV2	CATRDDYNSPLHF	TGTGCCACCAGGGACGACTATAATTCACCCCTCCACTTT
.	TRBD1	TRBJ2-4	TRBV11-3	CASSLGGDRGYIQYF	TGTGCCAGCAGCTTGGGGGGGGACAGGGGATACATTCAGTACTTC
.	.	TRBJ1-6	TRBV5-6	CASSLDGGKSPLHF	TGTGCCAGCAGCTTGGACGGGGGAAAATCACCCCTCCACTTT
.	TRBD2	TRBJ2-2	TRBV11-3	CASSLAGGRNTGELFF	TGTGCCAGCAGCTTAGCGGGAGGGAGGAACACCGGGGAGCTGTTTTTT
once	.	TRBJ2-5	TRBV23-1	CASRRGEETQYF	TGCGCCAGCAGGAGGGGTGAAGAGACCCAGTACTTC
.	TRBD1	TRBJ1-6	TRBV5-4	CATSARGTGGVSYNSPLHF	TGTGCCACCTCTGCCCGGGGGACAGGGGGTGTCTCCTATAATTCACCCCTCCACTTT
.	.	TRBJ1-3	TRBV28	CASSLWGLGNTIYF	TGTGCCAGCAGTTTATGGGGGCTAGGAAACACCATATATTTT
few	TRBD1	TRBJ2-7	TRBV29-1	CSMWDRANEQYF	TGCAGCATGTGGGACAGGGCAAACGAGCAGTACTTC
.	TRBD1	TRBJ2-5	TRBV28	CASSPRTGAWETQYF	TGTGCCAGCAGCCCCAGAACAGGGGCCTGGGAGACCCAGTACTTC
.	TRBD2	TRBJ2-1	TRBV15	CATSREKGLAGNEQFF	TGTGCCACCAGCAGGGAGAAGGGACTAGCGGGCAATGAGCAGTTCTTC
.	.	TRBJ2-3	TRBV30	CAWSAGFTDTQYF	TGTGCCTGGAGTGCGGGATTCACAGATACGCAGTATTTT
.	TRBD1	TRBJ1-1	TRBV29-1	CSNVRQGGTEAFF	TGCAGCAACGTAAGACAGGGCGGCACTGAAGCTTTCTTT
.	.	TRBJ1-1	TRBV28	CASRDWGRDTEAFF	TGTGCCAGCAGAGACTGGGGAAGGGACACTGAAGCTTTCTTT
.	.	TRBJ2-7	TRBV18	CASSAGQGLAYEQYF	TGTGCCAGCTCAGCTGGTCAGGGGCTAGCCTACGAGCAGTACTTC
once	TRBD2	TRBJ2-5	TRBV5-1	CASSLLPGLEETQYF	TGCGCCAGCAGCTTGCTTCCGGGACTAGAAGAGACCCAGTACTTC
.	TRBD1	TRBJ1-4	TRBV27	CASSPTGQGIIGANEKLFF	TGTGCCAGCAGTCCGACGGGACAGGGTATCATAGGGGCTAATGAAAAACTGTTTTTT
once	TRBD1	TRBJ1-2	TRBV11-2	CASSLDRDRGDYGYTF	TGTGCCAGCAGCTTAGATCGAGACAGGGGGGACTATGGCTACACCTTC
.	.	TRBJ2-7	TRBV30	CAWTELGEQYF	TGTGCCTGGACCGAACTGGGCGAGCAGTACTTC
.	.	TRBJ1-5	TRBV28	CASSPDSFGNQPQHF	TGTGCCAGCAGTCCGGACAGTTTCGGCAATCAGCCCCAGCATTTT
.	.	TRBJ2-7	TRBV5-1	CASSLARGAGEQYF	TGCGCCAGCAGCTTGGCCAGGGGGGCGGGGGAGCAGTACTTC
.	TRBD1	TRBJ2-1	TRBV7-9	CASSLDDRGHEQFF	TGTGCCAGCAGCTTAGATGACAGGGGTCATGAGCAGTTCTTC
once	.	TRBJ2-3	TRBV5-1	CASGARGLDTDTQYF	TGCGCCAGCGGTGCCCGGGGGCTTGACACAGATACGCAGTATTTT
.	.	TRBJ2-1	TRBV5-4	CASSPQRTGNEQFF	TGTGCCAGCAGCCCCCAACGGACGGGAAATGAGCAGTTCTTC
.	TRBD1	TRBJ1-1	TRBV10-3	CAISGPGTGGLMAFF	TGTGCCATCAGCGGACCCGGGACAGGGGGGTTGATGGCTTTCTTT
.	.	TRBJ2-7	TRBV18	CASSPQRAEGEQYF	TGTGCCAGCTCACCTCAGAGGGCGGAGGGGGAGCAGTACTTC
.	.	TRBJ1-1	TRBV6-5	CASSLGPTTEAFF	TGTGCCAGCAGTTTAGGCCCCACGACTGAAGCTTTCTTT
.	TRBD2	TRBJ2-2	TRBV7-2	CASSVGLGLAGNTGELFF	TGTGCCAGCAGCGTAGGGTTAGGACTAGCGGGGAACACCGGGGAGCTGTTTTTT
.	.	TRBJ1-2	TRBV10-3	CAISESGPYGYTF	TGTGCCATCAGTGAGTCTGGCCCCTATGGCTACACCTTC
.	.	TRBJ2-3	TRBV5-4	CASSRRGAEDTQYF	TGTGCCAGCAGTAGGAGGGGCGCTGAAGATACGCAGTATTTT
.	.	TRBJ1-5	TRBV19	CASSTTGLQGNQPQHF	TGTGCCAGTAGTACCACAGGGCTCCAGGGCAATCAGCCCCAGCATTTT
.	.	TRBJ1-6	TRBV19	CASSNDRTNSPLHF	TGTGCCAGTAGCAACGATCGAACTAATTCACCCCTCCACTTT